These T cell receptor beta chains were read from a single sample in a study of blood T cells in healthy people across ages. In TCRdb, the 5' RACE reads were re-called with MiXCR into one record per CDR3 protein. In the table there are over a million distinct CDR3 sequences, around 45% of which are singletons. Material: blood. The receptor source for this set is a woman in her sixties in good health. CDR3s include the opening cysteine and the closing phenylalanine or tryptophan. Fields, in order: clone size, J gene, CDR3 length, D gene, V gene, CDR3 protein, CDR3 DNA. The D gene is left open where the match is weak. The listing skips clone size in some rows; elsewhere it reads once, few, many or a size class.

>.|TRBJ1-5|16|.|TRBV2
CASSLGSGRSNQPQHF
TGTGCCAGCAGTCTAGGGTCTGGTCGGTCGAATCAGCCCCAGCATTTT
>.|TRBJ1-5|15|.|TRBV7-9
CASSLLSDANQPQHF
TGTGCCAGCAGCTTACTCTCGGACGCTAATCAGCCCCAGCATTTT
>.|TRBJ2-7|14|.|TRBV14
CASSRDRISYEQYF
TGTGCCAGCAGCCGAGACCGGATCTCCTACGAGCAGTACTTC
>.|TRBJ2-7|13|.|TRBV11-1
CASSLVVAYEQYF
TGTGCCAGCAGCTTAGTGGTCGCCTACGAGCAGTACTTC
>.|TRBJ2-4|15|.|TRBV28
CASSFLWGASGEQYF
TGTGCCAGCAGTTTCCTGTGGGGGGCTTCGGGGGAGCAGTACTTC
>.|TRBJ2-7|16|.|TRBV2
CATEPRGRGGSYEQYF
TGTGCCACCGAACCCAGGGGCAGGGGCGGGTCCTACGAGCAGTACTTC
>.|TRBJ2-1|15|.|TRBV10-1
CASSESGGPRNEQFF
TGCGCCAGCAGTGAGTCTGGGGGACCCAGAAATGAGCAGTTCTTC
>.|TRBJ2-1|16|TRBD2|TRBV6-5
CASSYSRGRAYNEQFF
TGTGCCAGCAGTTACTCTCGCGGGAGGGCCTACAATGAGCAGTTCTTC
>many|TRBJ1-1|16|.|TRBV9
CASSVEFRQTNTEAFF
TGTGCCAGCAGCGTAGAGTTCAGACAGACGAACACTGAAGCTTTCTTT
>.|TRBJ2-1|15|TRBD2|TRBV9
CASSVGGGAHNEQFF
TGTGCCAGCAGCGTAGGCGGGGGAGCCCACAATGAGCAGTTCTTC
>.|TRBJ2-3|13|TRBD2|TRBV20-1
CSAKSGRGDTQYF
TGCAGTGCCAAAAGCGGGAGAGGAGATACGCAGTATTTT
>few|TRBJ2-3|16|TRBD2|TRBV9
CASSVEGGRDTDTQYF
TGTGCCAGCAGCGTCGAGGGCGGGAGGGACACAGATACGCAGTATTTT
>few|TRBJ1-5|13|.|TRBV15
CATRKQNNQPQHF
TGTGCCACCAGAAAACAGAACAATCAGCCCCAGCATTTT
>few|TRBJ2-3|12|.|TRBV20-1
CSAASGEDTQYF
TGCAGTGCTGCTTCGGGGGAGGATACGCAGTATTTT
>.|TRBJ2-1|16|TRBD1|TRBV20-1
CSALPGTGITYNEQFF
TGCAGTGCCCTCCCCGGGACAGGGATTACCTACAATGAGCAGTTCTTC
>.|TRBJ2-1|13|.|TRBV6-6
CASSARQNNEQFF
TGTGCCAGCAGTGCGCGACAGAACAATGAGCAGTTCTTC
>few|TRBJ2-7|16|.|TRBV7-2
CASSLRLRGLGYEQYF
TGTGCCAGCAGCTTACGTTTACGGGGGCTAGGGTACGAGCAGTACTTC
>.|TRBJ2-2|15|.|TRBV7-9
CASSFGGIRTGELFF
TGTGCCAGCAGCTTTGGGGGTATACGGACCGGGGAGCTGTTTTTT
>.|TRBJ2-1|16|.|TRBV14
CASSQWASRSYNEQFF
TGTGCCAGCAGCCAATGGGCTAGCCGGTCCTACAATGAGCAGTTCTTC
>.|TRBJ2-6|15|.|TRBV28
CASRRDFSGANVLTF
TGTGCCAGCAGACGGGACTTCTCTGGGGCCAACGTCCTGACTTTC
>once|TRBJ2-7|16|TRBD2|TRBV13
CASSAVRTSGRNEQYF
TGTGCCAGCAGCGCCGTTAGGACTAGCGGGAGGAATGAGCAGTACTTC
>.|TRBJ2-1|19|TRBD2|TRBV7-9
CASSWTSGIQVVSYNEQFF
TGTGCCAGCAGCTGGACTAGCGGGATCCAAGTAGTTTCCTACAATGAGCAGTTCTTC
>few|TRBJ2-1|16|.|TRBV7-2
CASSLWSGRGYNEQFF
TGTGCCAGCAGCTTATGGTCCGGGAGAGGGTACAATGAGCAGTTCTTC
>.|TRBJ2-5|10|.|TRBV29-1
CSVEWGTQYF
TGCAGCGTTGAATGGGGGACCCAGTACTTC
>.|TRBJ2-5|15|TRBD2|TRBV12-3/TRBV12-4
CASSWASGSQETQYF
TGTGCCAGCAGTTGGGCTAGCGGGAGCCAAGAGACCCAGTACTTC
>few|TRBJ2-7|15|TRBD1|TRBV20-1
CSARSGTGGSYEQYF
TGCAGTGCTAGGTCCGGGACAGGGGGTTCCTACGAGCAGTACTTC
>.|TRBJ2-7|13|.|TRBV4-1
CASSQDEFYEQYF
TGCGCCAGCAGCCAAGATGAATTTTACGAGCAGTACTTC
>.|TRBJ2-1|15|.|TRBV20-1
CSARAPSSPYNEQFF
TGCAGTGCTAGAGCCCCTAGCAGTCCCTACAATGAGCAGTTCTTC
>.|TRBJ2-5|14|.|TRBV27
CASSQPGYRETQYF
TGTGCCAGCAGTCAGCCAGGGTACCGGGAGACCCAGTACTTC
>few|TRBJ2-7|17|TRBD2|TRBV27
CASSRDLLAGRSYEQYF
TGTGCCAGCAGTCGCGACCTATTAGCGGGGCGATCCTACGAGCAGTACTTC
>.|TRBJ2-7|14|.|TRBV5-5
CASAAAPLSYEQYF
TGTGCCAGCGCCGCGGCTCCCCTCTCCTACGAGCAGTACTTC
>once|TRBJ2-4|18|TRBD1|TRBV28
CASSPGQGTALAKNIQYF
TGTGCCAGCAGCCCCGGACAGGGCACAGCCCTAGCCAAAAACATTCAGTACTTC
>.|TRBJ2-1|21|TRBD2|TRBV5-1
CASSLGMLGGTRAGVRDEQFF
TGCGCCAGCAGCTTGGGCATGCTAGGCGGGACAAGAGCGGGAGTCAGGGATGAGCAGTTCTTC
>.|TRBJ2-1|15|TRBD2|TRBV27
CASRGAGGLWETQFF
TGTGCCAGCAGAGGAGCGGGAGGCCTCTGGGAGACCCAGTTCTTC
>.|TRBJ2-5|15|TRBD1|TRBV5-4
CASSVTGGPQETQYF
TGTGCCAGCAGCGTCACAGGGGGCCCTCAAGAGACCCAGTACTTC
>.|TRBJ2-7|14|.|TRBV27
CASSFGRLNYEQYF
TGTGCCAGCAGTTTTGGAAGGTTGAACTACGAGCAGTACTTC
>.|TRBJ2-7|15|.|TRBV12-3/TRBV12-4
CASSFGTLGQYEQYF
TGTGCCAGCAGTTTCGGGACTCTCGGGCAGTACGAGCAGTACTTC
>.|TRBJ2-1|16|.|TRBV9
CASSPTGQFSYNEQFF
TGTGCCAGCAGCCCTACGGGGCAATTCTCCTACAATGAGCAGTTCTTC
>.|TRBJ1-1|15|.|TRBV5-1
CASSSSSGVNTEAFF
TGCGCCAGCAGCTCCTCCTCCGGAGTGAACACTGAAGCTTTCTTT
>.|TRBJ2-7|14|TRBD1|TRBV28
CASQPTGTAYEQYF
TGTGCCAGCCAACCGACAGGGACAGCCTACGAGCAGTACTTC
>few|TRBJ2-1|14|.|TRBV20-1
CSLTRRVGGDEQFF
TGCAGCCTAACCCGGAGGGTTGGGGGCGATGAGCAGTTCTTC
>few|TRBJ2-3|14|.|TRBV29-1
CSVEEGAFADTQYF
TGCAGCGTTGAAGAGGGGGCTTTTGCAGATACGCAGTATTTT
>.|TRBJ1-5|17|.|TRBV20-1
CSARDVVSRISDQPQNF
TGCAGTGCTAGAGATGTGGTCAGCAGGATCTCCGATCAGCCCCAGAATTTT
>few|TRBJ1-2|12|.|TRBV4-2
CASSQSLYGYTF
TGTGCCAGCAGCCAGAGCCTCTATGGCTACACCTTC
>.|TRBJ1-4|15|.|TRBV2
CASSETPGDNEKLFF
TGTGCCAGCAGTGAAACCCCTGGCGATAATGAAAAACTGTTTTTT
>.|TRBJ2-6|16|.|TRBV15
CATSRGRDSGANVLTF
TGTGCCACCAGCAGAGGGAGGGACTCTGGGGCCAACGTCCTGACTTTC
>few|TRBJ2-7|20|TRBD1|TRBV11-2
CASSLGLGFSPGQGPYEQYF
TGTGCCAGCAGCTTAGGCCTGGGCTTTTCCCCGGGACAGGGTCCCTACGAGCAGTACTTC
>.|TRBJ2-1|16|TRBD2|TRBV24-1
CATSDWGSGRFNEQFF
TGTGCCACCAGTGATTGGGGCAGCGGGAGGTTCAATGAGCAGTTCTTC
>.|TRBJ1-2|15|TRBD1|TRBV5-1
CASSAKTGGYDGYTF
TGCGCCAGCAGCGCGAAGACAGGGGGTTATGATGGCTACACCTTC
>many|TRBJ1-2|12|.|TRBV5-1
CASSGTQHGYTF
TGCGCCAGCAGCGGGACACAGCATGGCTACACCTTC
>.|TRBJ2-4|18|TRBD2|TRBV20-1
CSARGVPTSGRTKNIQYF
TGCAGTGCTCGGGGTGTCCCCACTAGCGGGAGGACCAAAAACATTCAGTACTTC
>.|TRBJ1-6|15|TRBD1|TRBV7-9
CASSFRGTGHSPLHF
TGTGCCAGCAGCTTCCGCGGGACAGGACATTCACCCCTCCACTTT
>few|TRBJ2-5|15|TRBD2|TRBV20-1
CSADPGTRGVVEQYF
TGCAGTGCTGATCCAGGGACTCGGGGGGTTGTGGAGCAGTACTTC
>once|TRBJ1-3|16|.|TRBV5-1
CASSLQTPSSGNTIYF
TGCGCCAGCAGCTTACAAACACCGAGCTCTGGAAACACCATATATTTT
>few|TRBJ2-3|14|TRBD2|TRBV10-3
CAITRTSDTDTQYF
TGTGCCATCACTAGGACTAGCGACACAGATACGCAGTATTTT
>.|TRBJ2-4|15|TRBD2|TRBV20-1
CSAKRLAVNLNIQYF
TGCAGTGCTAAAAGGCTAGCGGTTAACCTAAACATTCAGTACTTC
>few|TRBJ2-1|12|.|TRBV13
CASSLTMDEQFF
TGTGCCAGCAGCTTAACCATGGATGAGCAGTTCTTC
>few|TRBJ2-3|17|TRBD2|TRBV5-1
CASSLVASGGSTDTQYF
TGCGCCAGCAGCTTGGTGGCTAGCGGTGGAAGCACAGATACGCAGTATTTT
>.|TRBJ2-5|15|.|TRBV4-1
CASSQGHQSYNEQYF
TGCGCCAGCAGCCAAGGCCATCAGTCCTACAATGAGCAGTACTTC